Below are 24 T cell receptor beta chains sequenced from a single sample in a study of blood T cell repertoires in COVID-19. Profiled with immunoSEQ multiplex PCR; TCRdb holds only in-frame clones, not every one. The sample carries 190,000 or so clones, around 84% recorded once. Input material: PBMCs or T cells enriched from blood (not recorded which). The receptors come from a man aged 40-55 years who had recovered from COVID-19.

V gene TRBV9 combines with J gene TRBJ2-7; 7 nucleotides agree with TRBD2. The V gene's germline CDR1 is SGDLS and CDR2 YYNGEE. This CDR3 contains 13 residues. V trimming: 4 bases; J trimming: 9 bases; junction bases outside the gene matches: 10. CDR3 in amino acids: CASSPREAGRQYF. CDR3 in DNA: TGTGCCAGCAGCCCCCGGGAGGCGGGACGGCAGTACTTC.

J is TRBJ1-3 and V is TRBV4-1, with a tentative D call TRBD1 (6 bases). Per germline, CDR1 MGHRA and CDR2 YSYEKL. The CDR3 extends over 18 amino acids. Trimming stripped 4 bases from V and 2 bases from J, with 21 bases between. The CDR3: CASSLRGGGTITGNTIYF. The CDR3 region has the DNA TGCGCCAGCAGCCTCCGGGGGGGCGGGACTATTACTGGAAACACCATATATTTT.

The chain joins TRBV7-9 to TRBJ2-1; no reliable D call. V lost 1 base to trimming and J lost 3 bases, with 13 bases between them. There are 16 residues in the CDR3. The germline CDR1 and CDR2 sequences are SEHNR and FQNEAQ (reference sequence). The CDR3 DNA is TGTGCCAGCAGCTTAGGTCCGCATAGAAACTACAATGAGCAGTTCTTC. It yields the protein CASSLGPHRNYNEQFF.

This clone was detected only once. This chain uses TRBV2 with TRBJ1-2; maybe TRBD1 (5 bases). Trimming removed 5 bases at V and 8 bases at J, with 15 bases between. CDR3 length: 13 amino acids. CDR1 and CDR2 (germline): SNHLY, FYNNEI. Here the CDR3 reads CASSIGGAEGYTF. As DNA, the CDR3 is TGTGCCAGCAGTATAGGAGGGGCGGAAGGCTACACCTTC.

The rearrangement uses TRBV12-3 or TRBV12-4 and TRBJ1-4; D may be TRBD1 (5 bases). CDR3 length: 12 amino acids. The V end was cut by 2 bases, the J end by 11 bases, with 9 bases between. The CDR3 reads CASSLKRQKLFF. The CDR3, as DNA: TGTGCCAGCAGTTTAAAGAGACAGAAACTGTTTTTT.

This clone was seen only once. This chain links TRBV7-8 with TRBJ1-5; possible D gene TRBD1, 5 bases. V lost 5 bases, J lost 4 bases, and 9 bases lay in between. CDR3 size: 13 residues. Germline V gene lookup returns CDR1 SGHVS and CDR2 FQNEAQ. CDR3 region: CASSPTENQPQHF. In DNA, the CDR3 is TGTGCCAGCAGCCCGACAGAGAATCAGCCCCAGCATTTT.

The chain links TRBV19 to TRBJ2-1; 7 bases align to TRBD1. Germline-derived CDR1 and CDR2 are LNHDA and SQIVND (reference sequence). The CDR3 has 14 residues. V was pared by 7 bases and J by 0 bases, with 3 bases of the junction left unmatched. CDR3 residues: CASTRDSSYNEQFF. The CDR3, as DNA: TGTGCCAGTACGAGGGACAGCTCCTACAATGAGCAGTTCTTC.

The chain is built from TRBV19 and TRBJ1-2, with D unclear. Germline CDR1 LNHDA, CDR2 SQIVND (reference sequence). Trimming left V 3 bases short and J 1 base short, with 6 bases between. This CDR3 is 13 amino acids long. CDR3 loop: CASSMGNNYGYTF. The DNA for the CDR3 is TGTGCCAGTAGTATGGGCAATAACTATGGCTACACCTTC.

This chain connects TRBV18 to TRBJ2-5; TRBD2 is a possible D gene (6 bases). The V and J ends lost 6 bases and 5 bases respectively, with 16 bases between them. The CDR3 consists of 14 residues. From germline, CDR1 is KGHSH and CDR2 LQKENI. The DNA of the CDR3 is TGTGCCAGCTCGAGCCCGGGAGCTTCCGAGACCCAGTACTTC. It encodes CASSSPGASETQYF.

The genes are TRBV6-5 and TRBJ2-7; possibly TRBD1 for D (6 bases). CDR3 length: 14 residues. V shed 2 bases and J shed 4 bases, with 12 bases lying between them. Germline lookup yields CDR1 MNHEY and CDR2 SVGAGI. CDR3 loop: CASSYQGQRYEQYF. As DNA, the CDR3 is TGTGCCAGCAGTTACCAGGGGCAGAGGTACGAGCAGTACTTC.

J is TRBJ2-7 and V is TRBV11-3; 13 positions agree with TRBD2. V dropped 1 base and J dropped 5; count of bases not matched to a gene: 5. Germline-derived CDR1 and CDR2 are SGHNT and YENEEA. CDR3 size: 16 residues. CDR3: CASSLGLAGGLDEQYF. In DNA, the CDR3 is TGTGCCAGCAGCTTAGGACTAGCGGGGGGACTTGACGAGCAGTACTTC.

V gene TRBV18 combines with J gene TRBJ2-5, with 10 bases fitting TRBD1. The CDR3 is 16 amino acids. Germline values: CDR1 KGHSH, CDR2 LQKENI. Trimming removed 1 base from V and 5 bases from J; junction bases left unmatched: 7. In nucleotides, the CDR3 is TGTGCCAGCTCACCACAAGGACAGGGGGTAGCGGAGACCCAGTACTTC. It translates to CASSPQGQGVAETQYF.

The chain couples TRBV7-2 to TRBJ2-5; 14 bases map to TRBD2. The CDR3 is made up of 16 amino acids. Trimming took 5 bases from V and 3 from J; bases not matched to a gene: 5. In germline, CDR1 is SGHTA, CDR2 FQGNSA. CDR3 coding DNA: TGTGCCAGCAGCCCTAGGACTAGCGGGAGGAAAGAGACCCAGTACTTC. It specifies CASSPRTSGRKETQYF.

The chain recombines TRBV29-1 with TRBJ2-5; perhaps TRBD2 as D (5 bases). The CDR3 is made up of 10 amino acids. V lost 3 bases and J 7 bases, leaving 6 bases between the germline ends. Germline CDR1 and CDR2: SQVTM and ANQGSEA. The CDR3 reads CSVDRGTQYF. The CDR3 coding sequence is TGCAGCGTTGACCGGGGGACCCAGTACTTC. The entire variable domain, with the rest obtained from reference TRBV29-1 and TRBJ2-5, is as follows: SAVISQKPSRDICQRGTSLTIQCQVDSQVTMMFWYRQQPGQSLTLIATANQGSEATYESGFVIDKFPISRPNLTFSTLTVSNMSPEDSSIYLCSVDRGTQYFGPGTRLLVL.

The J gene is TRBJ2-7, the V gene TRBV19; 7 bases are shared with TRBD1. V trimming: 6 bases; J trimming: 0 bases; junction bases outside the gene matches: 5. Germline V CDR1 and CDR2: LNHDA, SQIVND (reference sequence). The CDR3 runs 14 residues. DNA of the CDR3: TGTGCCAGTAGCCCGGGACAGAGCTCCTACGAGCAGTACTTC. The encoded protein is CASSPGQSSYEQYF.

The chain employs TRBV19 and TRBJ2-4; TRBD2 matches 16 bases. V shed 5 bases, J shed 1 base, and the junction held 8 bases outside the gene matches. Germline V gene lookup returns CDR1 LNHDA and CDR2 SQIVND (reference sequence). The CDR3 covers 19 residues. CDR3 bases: TGTGCCAGTAGTTATACCGGGACTAGCGGGAGGGTGGCCAAAAACATTCAGTACTTC. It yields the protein CASSYTGTSGRVAKNIQYF.

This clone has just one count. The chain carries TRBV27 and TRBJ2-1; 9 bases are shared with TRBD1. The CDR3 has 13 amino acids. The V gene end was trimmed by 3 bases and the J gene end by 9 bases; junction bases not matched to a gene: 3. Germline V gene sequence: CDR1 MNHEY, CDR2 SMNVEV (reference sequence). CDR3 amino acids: CASSFGDRAEQFF. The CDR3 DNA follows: TGTGCCAGCAGTTTCGGGGACAGGGCTGAGCAGTTCTTC.

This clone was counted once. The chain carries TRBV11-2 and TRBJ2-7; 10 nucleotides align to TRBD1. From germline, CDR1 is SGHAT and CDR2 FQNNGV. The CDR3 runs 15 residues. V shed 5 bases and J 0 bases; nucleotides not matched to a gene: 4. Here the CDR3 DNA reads TGTGCCAGCAGCGAAGGGACAGGGGCCTCCTACGAGCAGTACTTC. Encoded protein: CASSEGTGASYEQYF.

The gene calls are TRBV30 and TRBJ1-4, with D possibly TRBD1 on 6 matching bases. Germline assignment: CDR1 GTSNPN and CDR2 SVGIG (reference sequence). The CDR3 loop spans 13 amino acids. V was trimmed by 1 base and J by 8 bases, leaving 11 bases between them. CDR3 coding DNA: TGTGCCTGGAGTGAACAGGGTCGGGAAAAACTGTTTTTT. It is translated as CAWSEQGREKLFF.

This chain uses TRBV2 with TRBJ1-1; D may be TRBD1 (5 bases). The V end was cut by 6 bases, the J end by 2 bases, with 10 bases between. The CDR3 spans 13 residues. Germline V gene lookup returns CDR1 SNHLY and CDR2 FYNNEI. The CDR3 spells CASSDDSNTEAFF. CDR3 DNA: TGTGCCAGCAGCGACGACAGTAACACTGAAGCTTTCTTT. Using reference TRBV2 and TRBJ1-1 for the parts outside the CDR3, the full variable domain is EPEVTQTPSHQVTQMGQEVILRCVPISNHLYFYWYRQILGQKVEFLVSFYNNEISEKSEIFDDQFSVERPDGSNFTLKIRSTKLEDSAMYFCASSDDSNTEAFFGQGTRLTVV.

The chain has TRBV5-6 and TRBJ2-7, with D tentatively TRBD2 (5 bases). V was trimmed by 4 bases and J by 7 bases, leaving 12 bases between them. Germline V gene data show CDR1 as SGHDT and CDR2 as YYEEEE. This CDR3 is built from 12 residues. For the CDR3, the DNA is TGTGCCAGCAGCGCGGGCACGGGGGAGCAGTACTTC. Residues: CASSAGTGEQYF.

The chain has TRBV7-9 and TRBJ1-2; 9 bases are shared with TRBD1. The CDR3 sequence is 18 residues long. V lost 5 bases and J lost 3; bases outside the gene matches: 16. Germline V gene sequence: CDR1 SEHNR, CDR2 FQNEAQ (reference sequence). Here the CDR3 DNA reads TGTGCCAGCAGCCCCACGGACAGGGGAGCCCAGAACCACTATGGCTACACCTTC. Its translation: CASSPTDRGAQNHYGYTF.

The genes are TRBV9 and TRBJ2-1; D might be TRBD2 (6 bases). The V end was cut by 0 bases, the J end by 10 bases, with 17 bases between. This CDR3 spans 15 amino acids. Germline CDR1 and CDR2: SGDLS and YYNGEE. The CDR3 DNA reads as TGTGCCAGCAGCGTAGGGACTACTGCGCCAGAGGAGCAGTTCTTC. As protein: CASSVGTTAPEEQFF.

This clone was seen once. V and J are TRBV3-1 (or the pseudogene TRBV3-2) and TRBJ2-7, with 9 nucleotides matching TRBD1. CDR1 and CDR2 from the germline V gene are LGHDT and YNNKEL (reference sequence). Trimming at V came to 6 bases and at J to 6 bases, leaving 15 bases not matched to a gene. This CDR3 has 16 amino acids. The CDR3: CASSPPRRTGVFEQYF. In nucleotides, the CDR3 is TGTGCCAGCAGTCCCCCCCGGCGGACAGGGGTTTTCGAGCAGTACTTC.